Listed below are T cell receptor beta chains from one sample, sequenced in a study of identifying expanded T cells in peripheral blood. Only in-frame clones appear in the TCRdb table, and some are missing; sequencing was by immunoSEQ multiplex PCR. Of about 110,000 clones listed, about 88% are singletons. The specimen was blood. These TCRs come from a person aged 18 to 75 in good health. Each CDR3 is given with its conserved first and last residue. Each record gives: clone size, V gene, D gene, J gene, CDR3 DNA, CDR3 protein. A D gene is named only where the DNA matches it firmly. Size tells how often a clone was seen (once, few, many) or the class of an expanded clone, and some rows leave it out.

NA	TRBV2	NA	TRBJ1-4	TGTGCCAGCAGTGAACAATTGCGGGAAAAACTGTTTTTT	CASSEQLREKLFF
NA	TRBV6-5	NA	TRBJ1-2	TGTGCCAGCAGTCTCAGGGGATCTAACTATGGCTACACCTTC	CASSLRGSNYGYTF
NA	TRBV19	NA	TRBJ1-2	TGTGCCAGTAGTCAGCCGGGACGCTTAAATGGCTACACCTTC	CASSQPGRLNGYTF
once	TRBV7-9	NA	TRBJ2-5	TGTGCCAGCAGCCAATCAAGAACTCAAGAGACCCAGTACTTC	CASSQSRTQETQYF
NA	TRBV7-9	TRBD2	TRBJ2-7	TGTGCCAGCAGCTTGGCGGGAGGGCCCAACGAGCAGTACTTC	CASSLAGGPNEQYF
NA	TRBV19	TRBD1	TRBJ2-4	TGTGCCAGTAGTATGGACAGGGGCGGAGCCAAAAACATTCAGTACTTC	CASSMDRGGAKNIQYF
NA	TRBV5-1	NA	TRBJ2-2	TGCGCCAGCAGCTTCGGGACTCACGGAACCGGGGAGCTGTTTTTT	CASSFGTHGTGELFF
NA	TRBV4-3	NA	TRBJ1-2	TGCGCCAGCAGCCAAGACGAACGCTATGGCTACACCTTC	CASSQDERYGYTF
medium-sized	TRBV14	NA	TRBJ1-1	TGTGCCAGCAGCCAAGCCCGTGAAGCTTTCTTT	CASSQAREAFF
NA	TRBV5-1	NA	TRBJ2-3	TGCGCCAGCAGCTCGGGGACAAGCAGGGATACGCAGTATTTT	CASSSGTSRDTQYF
NA	TRBV25-1	NA	TRBJ2-7	TGTGCCAGCAGCCAGGGTGTTGGGCAACAGGAACTGTACGAGCAGTACTTC	CASSQGVGQQELYEQYF
NA	TRBV10-1	TRBD1	TRBJ2-1	TGCGCCAGCAGTGAGCCCGGGACAGGGCCCTACAATGAGCAGTTCTTC	CASSEPGTGPYNEQFF
NA	TRBV5-1	TRBD1	TRBJ1-1	TGCGCCAGCAGCCCGGACAGGGGCACTGAAGCTTTCTTT	CASSPDRGTEAFF
NA	TRBV5-1	NA	TRBJ1-1	TGCGCCTCCAGACGGGGAGATAACACTGAAGCTTTCTTT	CASRRGDNTEAFF
NA	TRBV7-9	NA	TRBJ1-2	TGTGCCAGCAGCTCCGGAGGGGGCTACACCTTC	CASSSGGGYTF
NA	TRBV6-1	NA	TRBJ2-1	TGTGCCAGCAGCGCAGGGTACTCCTACAATGAGCAGTTCTTC	CASSAGYSYNEQFF
NA	TRBV4-1	NA	TRBJ2-2	TGCGCCAGCAGCCTACGGACGGGAGAGACCGGGGAGCTGTTTTTT	CASSLRTGETGELFF
NA	TRBV5-8	NA	TRBJ1-2	TGTGCCAGCAGCTTGGGGCAGACTTATGGCTACACCTTC	CASSLGQTYGYTF
NA	TRBV4-3	NA	TRBJ1-1	TGCGCCAGCAGCCACGAGACGACAGTGAACACTGAAGCTTTCTTT	CASSHETTVNTEAFF
NA	TRBV5-1	NA	TRBJ1-2	TGCGCCAGCAGCTGGGAGAGGGCCGACTATGGCTACACCTTC	CASSWERADYGYTF
NA	TRBV29-1	NA	TRBJ2-1	TGCAGCGTTGTAAAGGCTAGCCCCCATGAGCAGTTCTTC	CSVVKASPHEQFF
NA	TRBV5-4	TRBD1	TRBJ2-7	TGTGCCAGCAGCTTAACAGGGGAGAGAAACGAGCAGTACTTC	CASSLTGERNEQYF
NA	TRBV5-1	NA	TRBJ1-2	TGCGCCAGCAGCTTGGACGGTGGCAGTTCCTATGGCTACACCTTC	CASSLDGGSSYGYTF
NA	TRBV5-1	NA	TRBJ1-1	TGCGCCAGCAGCTTGTATGCCAGTCCAGAGAACACTGAAGCTTTCTTT	CASSLYASPENTEAFF
NA	TRBV7-6	NA	TRBJ1-1	TGTGCCAGCAGCTTAAGACCGAGGCAGCCGGCTGAAGCTTTCTTT	CASSLRPRQPAEAFF
NA	TRBV15	TRBD2	TRBJ2-1	TGTGCCACCAGATTAGCGGGGGAAGTAGGCAATGAGCAGTTCTTC	CATRLAGEVGNEQFF
few	TRBV5-1	TRBD1	TRBJ2-7	TGCGCCAGCAGCCGCGGACAGGGAGGAAACTACGAGCAGTACTTC	CASSRGQGGNYEQYF
few	TRBV28	TRBD2	TRBJ2-7	TGTGCCAGCAGTCCCGGACTAGCGGGAGTTGTCGGGAACTTC	CASSPGLAGVVGNF
NA	TRBV7-3	NA	TRBJ2-5	TGTGCCAGCAGCTTAAGCCAACAAGAGACCCAGTACTTC	CASSLSQQETQYF
NA	TRBV13	NA	TRBJ2-5	TGTGCCAGCAGCCTCCGGGACACCTTTACGGAGCAGTACTTC	CASSLRDTFTEQYF
NA	TRBV2	NA	TRBJ1-6	TGTGCCAGCAGTGGAAGCCCCTATAATTCACCCCTCCACTTT	CASSGSPYNSPLHF
few	TRBV6-1	TRBD2	TRBJ2-1	TGTGCCAGCAGCGAGACTAGCGGGAGTGGTGAGCAGTTCTTC	CASSETSGSGEQFF
NA	TRBV19	TRBD2	TRBJ2-7	TGTGCCAGTAGTATAGCTAGCGGGAGTCCCCACGAGCAGTACTTC	CASSIASGSPHEQYF
NA	TRBV30	NA	TRBJ1-5	TGTGCCTGGGGCTCTCGTGTCGGCAATCAGCCCCAGCATTTT	CAWGSRVGNQPQHF
NA	TRBV5-8	NA	TRBJ2-2	TGTGCCAGCAGCTTGGCGTTGGTAACCGCGAACACCGGGGAGCTGTTTTTT	CASSLALVTANTGELFF
NA	TRBV7-2	TRBD1	TRBJ1-2	TGTGCCAGCAGCTCAGGGACAGGGGTGGGTAAAGTTGGCTACACCTTC	CASSSGTGVGKVGYTF
NA	TRBV4-1	NA	TRBJ2-3	TGCGCCAGCAGCCCGATTGAGGCGGTACCAGATACGCAGTATTTT	CASSPIEAVPDTQYF
NA	TRBV27	TRBD1	TRBJ1-1	TGTGCCAGCAGTCCGTCTACAGGGGCCAACACTGAAGCTTTCTTT	CASSPSTGANTEAFF
once	TRBV4-3	NA	TRBJ1-1	TGCGCCAGCAGCCAAGACGGGAACAGAGTTAATGAAGCTTTCTTT	CASSQDGNRVNEAFF
few	TRBV29-1	NA	TRBJ1-1	TGCAGCGTTATACAGGGATACGGCACTGAAGCTTTCTTT	CSVIQGYGTEAFF
NA	TRBV5-4	NA	TRBJ2-1	TGTGCCAGCAGCTCCAAGACTCACCCCCCCAATGAGCAGTTCTTC	CASSSKTHPPNEQFF
NA	TRBV29-1	TRBD2	TRBJ2-1	TGCAGCGTTGAAGGGACTAGCGGGAATCCCAATGAGCAGTTCTTC	CSVEGTSGNPNEQFF